The subject of this entry is one T cell receptor beta chain. Germline V gene data show CDR1 as DFQATT and CDR2 as SNEGSKA (reference sequence). CDR3 length: 13 amino acids. The junction had 8 bases not matched to a gene; V was cut back by 7 bases and J by 3 bases. Ophthalmopathy patients showed a Clinical Activity Score of at least 3, NOSPECS grade of at least 4 and duration under 3 months. Uncontrolled infection, other autoimmune disease, pregnancy and lactation each barred patients from inclusion. This sample stems from a study of T cells in Graves' hyperthyroidism and ophthalmopathy. Template material for amplifying TCR beta CDR3 regions consisted of RNA transcripts. When the TCR CDR3 underwent first-round RT-PCR, the HTBI primer set was used. Using its own MiXCR run on the multiplex PCR reads, TCRdb lists one record per CDR3 protein. This table holds around 360,000 distinct CDR3 sequences, about 15% found once.

This sequence joins TRBV20-1 and TRBJ2-7, with 8 bases that match TRBD2. Sequencing used blood. The clonotype comes from a woman aged 60-75 years with Graves' ophthalmopathy. CDR3 nucleotide sequence: TGCAGTGTCAGAAGCGGGAGCCTCTACGAGCAGTACTTC. It translates to CSVRSGSLYEQYF.